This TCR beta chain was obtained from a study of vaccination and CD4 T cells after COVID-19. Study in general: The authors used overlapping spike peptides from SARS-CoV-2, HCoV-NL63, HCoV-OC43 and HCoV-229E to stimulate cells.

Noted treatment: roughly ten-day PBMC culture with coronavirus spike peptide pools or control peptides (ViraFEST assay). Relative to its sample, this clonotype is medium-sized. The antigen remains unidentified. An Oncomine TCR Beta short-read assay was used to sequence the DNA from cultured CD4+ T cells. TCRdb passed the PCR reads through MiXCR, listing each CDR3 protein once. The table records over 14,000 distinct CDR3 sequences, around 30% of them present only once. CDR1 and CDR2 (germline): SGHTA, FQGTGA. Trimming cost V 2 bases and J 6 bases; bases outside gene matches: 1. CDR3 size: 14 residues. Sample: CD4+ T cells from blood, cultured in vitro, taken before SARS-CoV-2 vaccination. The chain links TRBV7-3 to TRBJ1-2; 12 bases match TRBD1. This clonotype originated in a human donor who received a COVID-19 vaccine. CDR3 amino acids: CASSLGTGGNGYTF. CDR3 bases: TGTGCCAGCAGCTTAGGGACAGGGGGCAATGGCTACACCTTC. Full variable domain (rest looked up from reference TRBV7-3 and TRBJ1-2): GAGVSQTPSNKVTEKGKYVELRCDPISGHTALYWYRQSLGQGPEFLIYFQGTGAADDSGLPNDRFFAVRPEGSVSTLKIQRTERGDSAVYLCASSLGTGGNGYTFGSGTRLTVV.